This is a list of T cell receptor beta chains from one sample in a study of technical replicates of blood from a few donors. Profiling relied on immunoSEQ multiplex PCR, and the TCRdb table lists in-frame clones only, not all of them. The profile covers tens of thousands of clones, with roughly 92% appearing a single time and 0.4% to 0.45% taken by the ten largest. Sequenced material: T cells isolated from PBMCs. The origin of the receptors is a human donor in good health. Each CDR3 is given with its conserved first and last residue. The order of the fields is J gene, V gene, clone size, D gene, CDR3 DNA, CDR3 protein. The D gene is left open where the match is weak. Clone size is not always given. Where it is, it says once, few, many or a class for expanded clones.

TRBJ2-7,TRBV10-3,NA,NA,TGTGCCATCAGGACCGGAGACGAGCAGTACTTC,CAIRTGDEQYF
TRBJ1-4,TRBV4-1,NA,NA,TGCGCCAGCAGCCAAGATGGGGGGGTTAGGTCTAATGAAAAACTGTTTTTT,CASSQDGGVRSNEKLFF
TRBJ2-7,TRBV19,NA,TRBD2,TGTGCCAGTAGTATAGACCTGCTAGCGGGAGGAAACGAGCAGTACTTC,CASSIDLLAGGNEQYF
TRBJ1-1,TRBV30,once,NA,TGTGCCTGGAGTCGGCCGAGGGGAGGGGACACTGAAGCTTTCTTT,CAWSRPRGGDTEAFF
TRBJ1-2,TRBV11-3,NA,NA,TGTGCCAGCAGCCCATCAGCAGGCAGGGGCGATGGCTACACCTTC,CASSPSAGRGDGYTF
TRBJ2-1,TRBV30,NA,TRBD2,TGTGCCTGGGGAAGCTCGGGGGGTTACAATGAGCAGTTCTTC,CAWGSSGGYNEQFF
TRBJ1-1,TRBV5-1,NA,NA,TGCGCCAGCAGCTTACGCCCGGAGGATACTGAAGCTTTCTTT,CASSLRPEDTEAFF
TRBJ1-1,TRBV19,NA,TRBD1,TGTGCCAGTAGTATAGTCTGGACAGGGGTAGGTGAAGCTTTCTTT,CASSIVWTGVGEAFF
TRBJ2-3,TRBV6-4,NA,NA,TGTGCCAGCAAGGTTACTACCGCGAACTTCACAGATACGCAGTATTTT,CASKVTTANFTDTQYF
TRBJ1-5,TRBV5-1,NA,NA,TGCGCCAGCAGCTTGCTTGGGTTAGGGGATCAGCCCCAGCATTTT,CASSLLGLGDQPQHF
TRBJ1-1,TRBV30,NA,NA,TGTGCCTGGAGTGAGGGGTCGAGTGCGATAGAAGCTTTCTTT,CAWSEGSSAIEAFF
TRBJ2-5,TRBV7-9,few,TRBD1,TGTGCCAGCAGCCACGGACAGGCTCGAAAATCTCAAGAGACCCAGTACTTC,CASSHGQARKSQETQYF
TRBJ1-2,TRBV30,NA,TRBD1,TGTGCCTGGATGAGAACAGGGGCCTATGGCTACACCTTC,CAWMRTGAYGYTF
TRBJ2-2,TRBV20-1,once,NA,TGCAGTGCTAGAGTAGTCGGGGAGCTGTTTTTT,CSARVVGELFF
TRBJ1-1,TRBV30,NA,NA,TGTGCCTGGAGTGTCTTCGTGAACACTGAAGCTTTCTTT,CAWSVFVNTEAFF
TRBJ2-2,TRBV9,NA,TRBD2,TGTGCCAGCAGCTTGCGAGGCGGGAGTGGCACCGGGGAGCTGTTTTTT,CASSLRGGSGTGELFF
TRBJ2-7,TRBV4-3,NA,TRBD2,TGCGCCAGCAGCCAAGAAGTAAGCGGGATCAGCTCCTACGAGCAGTACTTC,CASSQEVSGISSYEQYF
TRBJ2-1,TRBV9,NA,NA,TGTGCCAGCAGCGCCTTGGGACTGCAGTTCTTC,CASSALGLQFF
TRBJ2-2,TRBV5-1,NA,NA,TGCGCCAGCAGCCTGACGGGCCTCGGCGGGGCCGGGGAGCTGTTTTTT,CASSLTGLGGAGELFF
TRBJ1-1,TRBV5-6,NA,TRBD1,TGTGCCAGCAGCTTATACAGGGGGCGCGGGTCAGGCACTGAAGCTTTCTTT,CASSLYRGRGSGTEAFF
TRBJ2-7,TRBV29-1,NA,TRBD2,TGCAGCGTTGTTGGCGGGAGGCAGACCTACGAGCAGTACTTC,CSVVGGRQTYEQYF
TRBJ2-2,TRBV9,NA,NA,TGTGCCAGCAGCCCCCGTTCGGGCGGGACGGTCACCGGGGAGCTGTTTTTT,CASSPRSGGTVTGELFF
TRBJ2-1,TRBV5-1,NA,NA,TGCGCCAGCAGCTTGGAGGACTCCCTGGAGCAGTTCTTC,CASSLEDSLEQFF
TRBJ2-7,TRBV5-1,NA,TRBD1,TGCGCCAGCGGGACAGGGAGCTCCTACGAGCAGTACTTC,CASGTGSSYEQYF
TRBJ1-2,TRBV7-9,NA,NA,TGTGCCAGCAGCTTGCCCGGGAATGGGTTCGACACCTTC,CASSLPGNGFDTF
TRBJ1-1,TRBV28,NA,TRBD1,TGTGCCAGCAGTTTATCAGGGGGCAATGAAGCTTTCTTT,CASSLSGGNEAFF
TRBJ1-2,TRBV10-1,NA,NA,TGCGCCAGCAGTGAGTCGACACTGAGCTATGGCTACACCTTC,CASSESTLSYGYTF
TRBJ2-1,TRBV29-1,NA,TRBD2,TGCAGCGTAAGAATAGCGGGGACCTACAATGAGCAGTTCTTC,CSVRIAGTYNEQFF
TRBJ1-3,TRBV5-4,NA,NA,TGTGCCAGCAGCCAGGGCATGGTCTCTGGAAACACCATATATTTT,CASSQGMVSGNTIYF
TRBJ2-5,TRBV6-5,NA,NA,TGTGCCAGCAGTGCCCGACTAAACCAAGAGACCCAGTACTTC,CASSARLNQETQYF
TRBJ2-1,TRBV4-3,NA,TRBD2,TGCGCCAGCAGCCAAGATTTTAGGCGGGAGAGGGGCAATGAGCAGTTCTTC,CASSQDFRRERGNEQFF
TRBJ2-5,TRBV6-1,NA,TRBD2,TGTGCCAGCAGTGAACTAGCGGGAGGTCAAGAGACCCAGTACTTC,CASSELAGGQETQYF
TRBJ2-2,TRBV4-3,NA,TRBD2,TGCGCCAGCAGCTTACGGACTAGCGGGGTGGCGAACACCGGGGAGCTGTTTTTT,CASSLRTSGVANTGELFF
TRBJ2-1,TRBV7-3,NA,TRBD2,TGTGCCAGCAGCCTTGCGGGAGTCCACAATGAGCAGTTCTTC,CASSLAGVHNEQFF
TRBJ2-1,TRBV11-3,NA,TRBD2,TGTGCCAGCAGCTTCTCTGTCGCGGGAGCCTCCTACAATGAGCAGTTCTTC,CASSFSVAGASYNEQFF
TRBJ1-5,TRBV27,NA,TRBD1,TGTGCCAGCAGTTTAAGACAGGGGACGGGCGTCGATCAGCCCCAGCATTTT,CASSLRQGTGVDQPQHF
TRBJ2-3,TRBV7-2,NA,NA,TGTGCCAGCAGCTTCCAGGATACGCAGTATTTT,CASSFQDTQYF
TRBJ2-5,TRBV7-3,once,NA,TGTGCCAGCAGTACGGGGGCGGGAGTAGAGACCCAGTACTTC,CASSTGAGVETQYF
TRBJ2-3,TRBV11-2,NA,TRBD2,TGTGCCAGCAGCTTTGCTACGGGAGGTGCAGATACGCAGTATTTT,CASSFATGGADTQYF
TRBJ2-1,TRBV14,NA,TRBD2,TGTGCCAGCAGCCCCCCACTAGCGGGTAAGAGCTCCTACAATGAGCAGTTCTTC,CASSPPLAGKSSYNEQFF
TRBJ2-1,TRBV2,once,TRBD2,TGTGCCAGCATCATGTTAGCGGGAATGTCCTACAATGAGCAGTTCTTC,CASIMLAGMSYNEQFF
TRBJ2-7,TRBV7-9,once,NA,TGTGCCAGCAGCCAAGGACAGTTAAGCGAGCAGTACTTC,CASSQGQLSEQYF
TRBJ2-1,TRBV4-1,once,TRBD2,TGCGCCAGCAGCGACCTAGCGGGAGGGGGCCATGAGCAGTTCTTC,CASSDLAGGGHEQFF
TRBJ1-1,TRBV2,NA,NA,TGTGCCAGCAGTTGGGGAGCACAGAGGAACACTGAAGCTTTCTTT,CASSWGAQRNTEAFF
TRBJ2-7,TRBV11-2,NA,TRBD1,TGTGCCAGCAGCGGAAGACAGGGGGCTACCTCTTACGAGCAGTACTTC,CASSGRQGATSYEQYF
TRBJ1-2,TRBV5-8,NA,NA,TGTGCCAGCAGCGCCTACCCGCCGGGGGATGGCTACACCTTC,CASSAYPPGDGYTF
TRBJ1-2,TRBV6-6,NA,NA,TGTGCCAGCAGTAGGACAGAGCTCCACTATGGCTACACCTTC,CASSRTELHYGYTF
TRBJ1-4,TRBV28,NA,TRBD1,TGTGCCAGCAGTTTCGGGGGGACAGGAAATGAAAAACTGTTTTTT,CASSFGGTGNEKLFF